The subject of this entry is one TCR beta chain. Antigen specificity is unknown. Germline assignment: CDR1 MNHEY and CDR2 SMNVEV (reference sequence). The CDR3 totals 15 residues. V shed 6 bases, J shed 0 bases, and the junction held 5 bases outside the gene matches. The sample originates from a study of T-cell reconstitution after alpha-beta-depleted transplantation in children. Broader study findings: Newly produced T cells mostly accounted for T-cell counts and diversity one year post-transplant.

Unique molecular identifiers were used in preparing the TCRbeta library. One entry per CDR3 protein, called by TCRdb with MiXCR from the PCR reads. The sample has approximately 120,000 distinct CDR3 sequences, 8.5% to 10% seen once. The chain couples TRBV27 to TRBJ2-1; 7 bases align to TRBD1. The clonotype originates from a girl less than two years old who had a stem cell transplant for combined immunodeficiency, so the T cells may come from the graft donor. The starting material was PBMCs, mostly from graft donor cells, obtained 180 days after TCRalphabeta/CD19-depleted stem cell transplant. CDR3 region: CASRAGTASYNEQFF. The CDR3, as DNA: TGTGCCAGCAGGGCCGGGACAGCCTCCTACAATGAGCAGTTCTTC.